This TCR beta chain was captured by sequencing in a study of prognosis after radiotherapy for stage I lung cancer. This clonotype was recorded many times. Amplification of TCR beta CDR3 from genomic DNA used two-round multiplex PCR. Gene-specific primers for each TRBV and TRBJ gene drove first-round PCR. TCRdb re-analysed the multiplex PCR reads in MiXCR, keeping a single row per CDR3 protein. This sample has roughly 30,000 distinct CDR3 sequences, with about 41% found just once. J gave up 4 bases and V 2 bases, and 6 bases lay outside the gene matches. The CDR3 is made up of 14 amino acids. Germline CDR1 and CDR2: DFQATT and SNEGSKA (reference sequence).

This receptor was obtained from a donor of 50 years or more with non-small cell lung cancer. The starting material was PBMCs, obtained before or after stereotactic body radiation therapy (not recorded which). The chain carries TRBV20-1 and TRBJ2-3; TRBD2 matches 7 bases. CDR3 in DNA: TGCAGTGCTAGAAAACTAGCGTTCTCAGATACGCAGTATTTT. This sequence encodes CSARKLAFSDTQYF.